The entry below gives a single TCR beta chain sequence along with its context. The sample belongs to a study of OX40 agonist ivuxolimab in advanced cancers. CDR1 LGHNA and CDR2 YSLEER come from the germline V gene. This CDR3 contains 16 residues. Trimming took off 0 bases at V and 1 base at J, with 10 bases between the two ends. Sequencing was performed with immunoSEQ multiplex PCR; in TCRdb, only in-frame clones are kept and a portion is missing. Here the sample spans about 140,000 clones, approximately 94% being singletons. This sequence originates from an adult with an advanced solid tumor such as melanoma, head and neck, liver or kidney cancer. This sample comprised CD4+ or CD8+ T cells sorted from blood, obtained in a trial of the OX40 agonist ivuxolimab. V is TRBV4-3 and J is TRBJ2-1; tentative D call: TRBD2 (6 bases). The CDR3 DNA reads as TGCGCCAGCAGCCAAGATTCGGCGGGGTCCTACAATGAGCAGTTCTTC. Residues: CASSQDSAGSYNEQFF.